This T cell receptor (beta chain) comes out of a study of shared clonotypes between healthy human individuals. Study as a whole: Plates per donor: three CD4 naive, three CD4 memory, two CD8 naive, one CD8 memory. Study findings and constraints: Several donors shared about 4.5% of their naive CD4 clonotypes.

Genomic DNA of every subset was divided equally among multiple immunoSEQ plates. Sequencing was performed with immunoSEQ multiplex PCR; in TCRdb, only in-frame clones are kept and a portion is missing. The sample lists about 680,000 clones; 55% to 75% were seen once. Notes on this clone: The target antigen is unknown.

Researchers partitioned CD4+ cells into CD45RA+ naive and CD45RA-negative memory subsets. Germline assignment: CDR1 SQVTM and CDR2 ANQGSEA. This CDR3 has 15 amino acids. The V segment lost 4 bases and the J segment 6 bases; nucleotides outside the gene matches: 7. The sample consisted of memory CD4+ T cells sorted from blood. Sample subset: CD45RA-negative fraction. This sequence joins TRBV29-1 and TRBJ2-3; 13 bases align to TRBD2. The source of this sequence is a woman in her 30s in good health. CDR3 nucleotides: TGCAGCGTTGCAGCACTAGCGGGAGGGAGGGATACGCAGTATTTT. Protein sequence: CSVAALAGGRDTQYF.